This T cell receptor beta chain stems from a study of T cell changes during pregnancy in multiple sclerosis. The assay was immunoSEQ multiplex PCR, and TCRdb's table has in-frame clones only and misses some. The profile shows 80,000 to 100,000 clones, roughly 89% of them singletons. CDR3 length: 15 residues. Germline V gives CDR1 SGHNT, CDR2 YYREEE (reference sequence). V gave up 4 bases and J gave up 7 bases; unmatched junction bases: 8. This sequence joins TRBV5-4 and TRBJ2-1; TRBD2 aligns across 10 bases. The sequence was collected from a female donor in good health, enrolled as a control in a pregnancy study. The specimen was peripheral blood, collected after pregnancy. The CDR3 protein is CASSRDSGGRNEQFF. CDR3 DNA: TGTGCCAGCAGCCGAGATAGCGGGGGGCGAAATGAGCAGTTCTTC.